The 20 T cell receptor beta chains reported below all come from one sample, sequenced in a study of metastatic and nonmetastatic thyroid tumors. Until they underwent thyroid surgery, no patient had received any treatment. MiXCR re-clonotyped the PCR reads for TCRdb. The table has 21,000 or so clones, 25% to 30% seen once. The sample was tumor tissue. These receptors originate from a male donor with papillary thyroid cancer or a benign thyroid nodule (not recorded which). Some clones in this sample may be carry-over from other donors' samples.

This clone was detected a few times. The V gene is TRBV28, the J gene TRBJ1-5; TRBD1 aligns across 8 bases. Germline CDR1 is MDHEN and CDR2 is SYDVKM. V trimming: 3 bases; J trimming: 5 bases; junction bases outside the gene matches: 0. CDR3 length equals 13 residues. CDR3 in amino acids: CASSLTGDQPQHF. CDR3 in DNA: TGTGCCAGCAGTTTGACAGGGGATCAGCCCCAGCATTTT.

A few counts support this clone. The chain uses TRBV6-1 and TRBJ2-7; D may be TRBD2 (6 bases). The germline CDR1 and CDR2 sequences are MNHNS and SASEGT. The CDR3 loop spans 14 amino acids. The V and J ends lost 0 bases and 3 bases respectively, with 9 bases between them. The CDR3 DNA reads TGTGCCAGCAGTGAAGCGTGGGGGGACTACGAGCAGTACTTC. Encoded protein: CASSEAWGDYEQYF.

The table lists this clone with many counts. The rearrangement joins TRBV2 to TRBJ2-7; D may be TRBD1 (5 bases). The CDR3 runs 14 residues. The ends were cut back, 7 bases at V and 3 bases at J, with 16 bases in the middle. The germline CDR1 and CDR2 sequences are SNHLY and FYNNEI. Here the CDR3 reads CASKTATADYEQYF. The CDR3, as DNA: TGTGCCAGCAAAACGGCGACAGCAGACTACGAGCAGTACTTC.

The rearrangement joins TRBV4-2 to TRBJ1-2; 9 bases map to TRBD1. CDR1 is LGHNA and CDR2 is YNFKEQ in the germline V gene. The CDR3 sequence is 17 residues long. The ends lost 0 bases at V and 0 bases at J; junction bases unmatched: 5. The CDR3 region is CASSQDVGQGANYGYTF. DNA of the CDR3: TGTGCCAGCAGCCAAGATGTGGGACAGGGCGCTAACTATGGCTACACCTTC.

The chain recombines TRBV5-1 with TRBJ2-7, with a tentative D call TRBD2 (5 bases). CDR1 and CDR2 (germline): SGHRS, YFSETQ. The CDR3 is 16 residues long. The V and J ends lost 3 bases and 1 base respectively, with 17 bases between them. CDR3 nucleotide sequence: TGCGCCAGCAGCTCCGCCCGGGATCCTGGGTCCTACGAGCAGTACTTC. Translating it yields CASSSARDPGSYEQYF.

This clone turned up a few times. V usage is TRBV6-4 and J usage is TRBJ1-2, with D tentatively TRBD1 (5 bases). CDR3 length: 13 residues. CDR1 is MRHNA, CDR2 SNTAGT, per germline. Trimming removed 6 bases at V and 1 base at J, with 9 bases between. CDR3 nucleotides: TGTGCCAGCAGCCAACAGGTTAACTATGGCTACACCTTC. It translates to CASSQQVNYGYTF.

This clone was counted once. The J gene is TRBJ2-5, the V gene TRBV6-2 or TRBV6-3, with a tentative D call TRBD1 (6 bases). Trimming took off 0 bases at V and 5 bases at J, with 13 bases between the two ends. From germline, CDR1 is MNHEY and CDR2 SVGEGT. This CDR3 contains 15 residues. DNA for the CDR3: TGTGCCAGCAGTTACTCTCTGCAGGGGATGGAGACCCAGTACTTC. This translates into CASSYSLQGMETQYF.

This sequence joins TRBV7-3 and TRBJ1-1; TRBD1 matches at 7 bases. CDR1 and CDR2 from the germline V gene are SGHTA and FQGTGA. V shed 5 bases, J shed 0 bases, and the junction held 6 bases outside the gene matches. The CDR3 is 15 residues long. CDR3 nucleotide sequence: TGTGCCAGCAGCCCCCAACAGGGGATGAACACTGAAGCTTTCTTT. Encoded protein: CASSPQQGMNTEAFF.

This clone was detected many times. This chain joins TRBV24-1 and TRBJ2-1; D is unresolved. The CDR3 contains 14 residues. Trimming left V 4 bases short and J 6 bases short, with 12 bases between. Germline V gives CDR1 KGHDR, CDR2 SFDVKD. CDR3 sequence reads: CATSDPSSGNEQFF. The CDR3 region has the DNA TGTGCCACCAGTGACCCCTCGTCGGGCAATGAGCAGTTCTTC.

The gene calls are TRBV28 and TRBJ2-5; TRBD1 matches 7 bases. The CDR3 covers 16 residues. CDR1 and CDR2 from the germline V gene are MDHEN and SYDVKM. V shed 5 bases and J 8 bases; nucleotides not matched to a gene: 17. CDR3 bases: TGTGCCAGCAGTCCCTCCAGACAGGGCCAGGGATATACCCAGTACTTC. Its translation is CASSPSRQGQGYTQYF.

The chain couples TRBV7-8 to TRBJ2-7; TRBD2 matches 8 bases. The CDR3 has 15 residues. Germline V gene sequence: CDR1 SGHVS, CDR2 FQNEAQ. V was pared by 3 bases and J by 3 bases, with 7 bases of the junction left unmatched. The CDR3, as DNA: TGTGCCAGCAGCTTCCCGGATAGCGGGAACTACGAGCAGTACTTC. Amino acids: CASSFPDSGNYEQYF.

The CDR3 is CASSAGTPGQILFCANVLTF. DNA for the CDR3: TGTGCCAGCAGTGCGGGGACCCCGGGACAGATATTGTTTTGTGCCAACGTCCTGACTTTC. The rearrangement uses TRBV2 and TRBJ2-6; 7 bases line up with TRBD1. This CDR3 region has 20 residues. The V segment lost 4 bases and the J segment 7 bases; nucleotides outside the gene matches: 22. Germline V CDR1 and CDR2: SNHLY, FYNNEI.

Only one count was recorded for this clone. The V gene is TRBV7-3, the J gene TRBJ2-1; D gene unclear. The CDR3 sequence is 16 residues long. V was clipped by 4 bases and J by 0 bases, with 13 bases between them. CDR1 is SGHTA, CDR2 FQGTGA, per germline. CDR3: CASSSSRDSSYNEQFF. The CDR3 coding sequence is TGTGCCAGCAGCTCAAGTCGTGATAGCTCCTACAATGAGCAGTTCTTC.

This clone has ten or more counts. The CDR3 DNA reads TGTGCCAGCAGCGTAGCTATGAATGAGCAGTTCTTC. Translated, it gives CASSVAMNEQFF. The chain carries TRBV9 and TRBJ2-1; D remains ambiguous. Germline V gene data show CDR1 as SGDLS and CDR2 as YYNGEE. V was cut by 0 bases and J by 7 bases, with 5 bases left in between. This CDR3 spans 12 amino acids.

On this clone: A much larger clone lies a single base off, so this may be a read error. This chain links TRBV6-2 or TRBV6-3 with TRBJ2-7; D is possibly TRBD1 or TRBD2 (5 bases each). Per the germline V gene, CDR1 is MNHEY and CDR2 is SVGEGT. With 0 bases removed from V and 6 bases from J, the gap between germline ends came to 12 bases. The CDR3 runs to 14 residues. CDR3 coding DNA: TGTGCCAGCAGTTACTCGCCGGGAAGGGGCGAGCAGTACTTC. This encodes CASSYSPGRGEQYF.

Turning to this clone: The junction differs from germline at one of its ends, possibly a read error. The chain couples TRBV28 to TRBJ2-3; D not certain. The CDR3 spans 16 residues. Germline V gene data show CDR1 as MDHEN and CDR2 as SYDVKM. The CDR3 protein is CASSLWGPQITDTHYF. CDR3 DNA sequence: TGTGCCAGCAGTTTATGGGGCCCCCAAATCACAGATACGCATTATTTT. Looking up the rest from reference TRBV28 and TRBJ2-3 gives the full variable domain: DVKVTQSSRYLVKRTGEKVFLECVQDMDHENMFWYRQDPGLGLRLIYFSYDVKMKEKGDIPEGYSVSREKKERFSLILESASTNQTSMYLCASSLWGPQITDTHYFGPGTRLTVL.

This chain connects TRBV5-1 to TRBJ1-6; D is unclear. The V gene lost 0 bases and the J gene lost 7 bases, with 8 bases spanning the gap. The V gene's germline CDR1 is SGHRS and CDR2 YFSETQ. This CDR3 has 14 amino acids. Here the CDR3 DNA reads TGCGCCAGCAGCTTGGACACATGGAATTCACCCCTCCACTTT. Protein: CASSLDTWNSPLHF.

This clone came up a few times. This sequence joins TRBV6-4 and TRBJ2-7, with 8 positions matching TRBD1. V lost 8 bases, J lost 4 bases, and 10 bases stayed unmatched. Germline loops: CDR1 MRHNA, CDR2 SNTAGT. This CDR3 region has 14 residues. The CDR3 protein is CASVRGQGLYEQYF. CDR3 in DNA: TGTGCCAGCGTGCGAGGACAGGGTTTATACGAGCAGTACTTC.

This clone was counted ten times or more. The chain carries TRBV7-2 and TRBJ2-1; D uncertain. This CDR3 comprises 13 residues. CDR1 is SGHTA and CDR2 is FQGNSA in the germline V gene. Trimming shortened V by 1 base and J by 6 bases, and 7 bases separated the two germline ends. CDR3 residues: CASSLGTGNEQFF. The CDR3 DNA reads TGTGCCAGCAGCTTAGGGACCGGCAATGAGCAGTTCTTC.

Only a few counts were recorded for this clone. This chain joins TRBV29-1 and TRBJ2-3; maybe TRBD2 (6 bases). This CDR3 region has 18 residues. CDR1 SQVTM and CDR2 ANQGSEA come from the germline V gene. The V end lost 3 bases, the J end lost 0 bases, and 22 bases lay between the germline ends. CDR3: CSVEGGAFLRVSTDTQYF. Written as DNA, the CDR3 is TGCAGCGTTGAGGGGGGTGCCTTTTTGCGGGTCAGCACAGATACGCAGTATTTT.